These 22 T cell receptor beta chains share one sample of origin, sequenced in a study of T cell clonotyping in hematopoietic cell transplantation. As for time point: recipient sample about 28 days before transplant, after cytoreduction. Some clones are missing from TCRdb's copy, which holds only in-frame ones; the method was immunoSEQ multiplex PCR. Counted here are some 40,000 clones, 85% occurring once; the ten biggest clones make up about 3%. The sequences come from peripheral blood mononuclear cells, collected before stem cell transplant. Receptors were obtained from a man aged 60 to 75 with acute myeloid leukemia. Some clones in this sample may be carry-over from other donors' samples.

The V call is TRBV5-4, the J call TRBJ2-2, with D possibly TRBD2 on 5 matching bases. V was shortened by 5 bases and J by 6 bases, with 20 bases between the two germline ends. Germline CDR1 reads SGHNT; CDR2 reads YYREEE (reference sequence). The CDR3 is 16 residues long. The CDR3 DNA reads as TGTGCCAGCAGACCAACCGGGAAGAAATCGTCCGGGGAGCTGTTTTTT. Amino acids: CASRPTGKKSSGELFF.

The rearrangement uses TRBV5-1 and TRBJ2-1; no firm D call. Germline V gene sequence: CDR1 SGHRS, CDR2 YFSETQ. The germline V and J ends were trimmed by 2 bases and 2 bases, with 2 bases remaining between them. CDR3 length: 12 amino acids. This chain's CDR3 is CASSFTYNEQFF. The CDR3 DNA is TGCGCCAGCAGCTTCACCTACAATGAGCAGTTCTTC.

In its sample, this clone was seen a few times. CDR3 region: CASSLGTGEYEQYF. In DNA, the CDR3 is TGTGCCAGCAGCTTAGGGACAGGGGAATACGAGCAGTACTTC. The chain is built from TRBV7-2 and TRBJ2-7; 9 nucleotides align to TRBD1. V lost 1 base, J lost 4 bases, and 2 bases stayed unmatched. The CDR3 totals 14 residues. Per germline, CDR1 SGHTA and CDR2 FQGNSA.

The rearrangement uses TRBV2 and TRBJ2-3; the D is unclear. Germline-derived CDR1 and CDR2 are SNHLY and FYNNEI. Trimming left V 4 bases short and J 0 bases short, with 5 bases between. The CDR3 is made up of 13 amino acids. The CDR3 nucleotides are TGTGCCAGCAGTGCATTTAGCACAGATACGCAGTATTTT. Protein product: CASSAFSTDTQYF.

The chain joins TRBV4-3 to TRBJ2-7; 7 bases line up with TRBD2. The CDR3 runs to 15 residues. In germline, CDR1 is LGHNA, CDR2 YSLEER. Trimming removed 3 bases from V and 2 bases from J; junction bases left unmatched: 7. The CDR3 protein is CASSHLLASTYEQYF. The CDR3 DNA is TGCGCCAGCAGCCATTTACTAGCGAGCACCTACGAGCAGTACTTC.

The V call is TRBV28, the J call TRBJ2-7; D is possibly TRBD1 or TRBD2 (6 bases each). Between the trimmed V and J ends, which lost 2 bases and 0 bases, there was a span of 17 bases. The CDR3 loop spans 17 amino acids. In germline, CDR1 is MDHEN, CDR2 SYDVKM. Here the CDR3 DNA reads TGTGCCAGCAGTTTAGGGGGGCGCGGGCCGAGCTCCTACGAGCAGTACTTC. It codes for CASSLGGRGPSSYEQYF.

The chain couples TRBV25-1 to TRBJ1-6; 9 positions agree with TRBD1. Germline trimming cut 6 bases from V and 8 bases from J; bases unmatched to any gene: 5. The CDR3 consists of 14 residues. Per the germline V gene, CDR1 is MGHDK and CDR2 is SYGVNS. CDR3: CASRATGGDSPLHF. CDR3 sequence (DNA): TGTGCCAGCAGAGCTACAGGGGGCGATTCACCCCTCCACTTT. Looking up the rest from reference TRBV25-1 and TRBJ1-6 gives the full variable domain: EADIYQTPRYLVIGTGKKITLECSQTMGHDKMYWYQQDPGMELHLIHYSYGVNSTEKGDLSSESTVSRIRTEHFPLTLESARPSHTSQYLCASRATGGDSPLHFGNGTRLTVT.

The V gene is TRBV7-3, the J gene TRBJ1-6, with 10 bases fitting TRBD1. J was trimmed by 8 bases and V by 4 bases; bases with no gene match: 2. This CDR3 has 14 residues. CDR1 is SGHTA, CDR2 FQGTGA, per germline. The CDR3 bases are TGTGCCAGCAGCTACGGGACAGGGGATTCACCCCTCCACTTT. This codes for CASSYGTGDSPLHF.

The sample holds a few counts of this clone. The chain uses TRBV14 and TRBJ1-2; unclear D gene. Germline V gives CDR1 SGHDN, CDR2 FVKESK. V was pared by 3 bases and J by 4 bases, with 12 bases between. This CDR3 region has 14 residues. CDR3 in amino acids: CASSQSQEGYGYTF. CDR3 in DNA: TGTGCCAGCAGCCAGTCGCAGGAGGGCTATGGCTACACCTTC.

The chain has TRBV5-8 and TRBJ2-3; D is possibly TRBD2 (6 bases). The V and J ends lost 0 bases and 6 bases respectively, with 14 bases between them. The CDR3 totals 15 residues. Germline V lookup: CDR1 SGHTS, CDR2 YDEGEE. The CDR3 nucleotides are TGTGCCAGCAGCTTGGGCACCGGGGGAGGTGATACGCAGTATTTT. Residues: CASSLGTGGGDTQYF.

The chain carries TRBV6-5 and TRBJ2-7, with D possibly matching TRBD2 (5 bases). V was cut by 4 bases and J by 7 bases, with 14 bases left in between. Looked up from germline, CDR1 is MNHEY and CDR2 is SVGAGI. The CDR3 covers 13 residues. The CDR3 reads CASSSQTSSEQYF. The CDR3 nucleotides read TGTGCCAGCAGTTCCCAAACTAGTTCGGAGCAGTACTTC.

The chain recombines TRBV7-6 with TRBJ2-3; D possibly uses TRBD1 or TRBD2 (5 bases each). The CDR3 contains 15 residues. Germline V gives CDR1 SGHVS, CDR2 FNYEAQ. Trimming stripped 5 bases from V and 4 bases from J, with 16 bases between. The CDR3 loop is CASSRGVPPADTQYF. The CDR3 coding sequence is TGTGCCAGCAGCAGGGGAGTCCCTCCCGCAGATACGCAGTATTTT. The full variable domain, with the rest looked up from reference TRBV7-6 and TRBJ2-3, is GAGVSQSPRYKVTKRGQDVALRCDPISGHVSLYWYRQALGQGPEFLTYFNYEAQQDKSGLPNDRFSAERPEGSISTLTIQRTEQRDSAMYRCASSRGVPPADTQYFGPGTRLTVL.

V usage is TRBV19 and J usage is TRBJ1-2, with D unclear. This CDR3 spans 18 amino acids. The germline V and J ends were trimmed by 1 base and 2 bases, with 20 bases remaining between them. Germline values: CDR1 LNHDA, CDR2 SQIVND (reference sequence). For the CDR3, the DNA is TGTGCCAGTAGTATAGGGCCCCCCTGGTCAGGCCGGAACTATGGCTACACCTTC. It specifies CASSIGPPWSGRNYGYTF.

The chain combines TRBV7-9 with TRBJ1-3; D is unresolved. This CDR3 is 15 amino acids long. Trimming took off 0 bases at V and 4 bases at J, with 10 bases between the two ends. Germline V lookup: CDR1 SEHNR, CDR2 FQNEAQ (reference sequence). DNA for the CDR3: TGTGCCAGCAGCTTAGCGTCGGGCCAGGGAAACACCATATATTTT. It yields the protein CASSLASGQGNTIYF.

The rearrangement uses TRBV7-3 and TRBJ2-7; TRBD2 might be the D (6 bases). The CDR3 consists of 15 residues. Germline assignment: CDR1 SGHTA and CDR2 FQGTGA. The V end lost 6 bases, the J end lost 0 bases, and 15 bases lay between the germline ends. Here the CDR3 reads CASSSSGLNSYEQYF. The DNA for the CDR3 is TGTGCCAGCAGTTCCTCGGGACTCAACTCCTACGAGCAGTACTTC. Complete variable domain (other parts from reference TRBV7-3 and TRBJ2-7): GAGVSQTPSNKVTEKGKYVELRCDPISGHTALYWYRQSLGQGPEFLIYFQGTGAADDSGLPNDRFFAVRPEGSVSTLKIQRTERGDSAVYLCASSSSGLNSYEQYFGPGTRLTVT.

V usage is TRBV6-5 and J usage is TRBJ1-1; D perhaps matches TRBD1 (6 bases). CDR1 and CDR2 (germline): MNHEY, SVGAGI. Deletions cut 4 bases from V and 5 bases from J, with 11 bases between. This CDR3 spans 13 amino acids. The CDR3 sequence is CASSLDRGTEAFF. CDR3 nucleotide sequence: TGTGCCAGCAGTTTGGACAGAGGGACTGAAGCTTTCTTT.

The chain recombines TRBV19 with TRBJ1-2; the D gene is possibly TRBD1 (5 bases). The CDR3 covers 16 residues. Germline CDR1 LNHDA, CDR2 SQIVND (reference sequence). V lost 1 base and J 6 bases, leaving 18 bases between the germline ends. The CDR3 sequence: CASSIGGRAPRHGYTF. DNA for the CDR3: TGTGCCAGTAGTATAGGGGGACGGGCGCCCCGGCATGGCTACACCTTC.

The chain combines TRBV28 with TRBJ1-4; D possibly corresponds to TRBD1 (5 bases). The CDR3 consists of 14 residues. V lost 0 bases and J lost 7, with 9 bases in between. Germline CDR1 is MDHEN and CDR2 is SYDVKM. The CDR3 nucleotides read TGTGCCAGCAGTTTATGGGGGCGCGCTGAAAAACTGTTTTTT. Its protein product is CASSLWGRAEKLFF. Complete variable domain (other parts from reference TRBV28 and TRBJ1-4): DVKVTQSSRYLVKRTGEKVFLECVQDMDHENMFWYRQDPGLGLRLIYFSYDVKMKEKGDIPEGYSVSREKKERFSLILESASTNQTSMYLCASSLWGRAEKLFFGSGTQLSVL.

The chain recombines TRBV5-1 with TRBJ2-7, with 10 nucleotides matching TRBD1. The length of the CDR3 is 15 residues. V lost 0 bases to trimming and J lost 7 bases; unmatched junction nucleotides: 7. CDR1 and CDR2 (germline): SGHRS, YFSETQ. This CDR3 reads CASSLVGQGGREQYF. The CDR3 DNA reads as TGCGCCAGCAGCTTGGTCGGACAGGGGGGAAGGGAGCAGTACTTC.

This chain links TRBV28 with TRBJ2-7; TRBD1 matches 11 bases. Looked up from germline, CDR1 is MDHEN and CDR2 is SYDVKM. The CDR3 runs to 15 residues. The V gene end was trimmed by 5 bases and the J gene end by 3 bases; junction bases not matched to a gene: 6. CDR3 bases: TGTGCCAGCAGTGTGGCCGGGACAGGGGGCTACGAGCAGTACTTC. It yields the protein CASSVAGTGGYEQYF.

The chain recombines TRBV6-5 with TRBJ2-2; unclear D gene. This CDR3 has 12 amino acids. Per the germline V gene, CDR1 is MNHEY and CDR2 is SVGAGI. Trimming took 6 bases from V and 3 from J, leaving 5 bases between them. CDR3 coding DNA: TGTGCCAGCAGCGGGTACACCGGGGAGCTGTTTTTT. Protein product: CASSGYTGELFF.

This chain links TRBV5-1 with TRBJ1-6; D is uncertain. The CDR3 spans 16 residues. Germline lookup yields CDR1 SGHRS and CDR2 YFSETQ. Between the trimmed V and J ends, which lost 5 bases and 1 base, there was a span of 13 bases. The CDR3 nucleotides are TGCGCCAGCAGAGTAGGTGATGGGTCCTATAATTCACCCCTCCACTTT. This gives the protein CASRVGDGSYNSPLHF. Based on the CDR3 plus reference TRBV5-1 and TRBJ1-6, the full variable domain is KAGVTQTPRYLIKTRGQQVTLSCSPISGHRSVSWYQQTPGQGLQFLFEYFSETQRNKGNFPGRFSGRQFSNSRSEMNVSTLELGDSALYLCASRVGDGSYNSPLHFGNGTRLTVT.